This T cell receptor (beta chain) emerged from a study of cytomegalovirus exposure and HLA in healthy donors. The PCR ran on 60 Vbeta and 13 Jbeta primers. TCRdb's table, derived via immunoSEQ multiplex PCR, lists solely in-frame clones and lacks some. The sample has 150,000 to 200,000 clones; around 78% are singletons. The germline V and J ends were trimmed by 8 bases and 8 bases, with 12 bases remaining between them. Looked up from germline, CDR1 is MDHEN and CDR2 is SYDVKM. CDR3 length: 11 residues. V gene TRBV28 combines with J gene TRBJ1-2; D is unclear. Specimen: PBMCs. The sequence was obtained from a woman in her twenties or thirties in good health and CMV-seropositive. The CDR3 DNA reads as TGTGCCAGCGGCGAACAGTGGGGCTACACCTTC. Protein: CASGEQWGYTF.